This entry lists 20 T cell receptor beta chains sequenced from one sample in a study of control samples from healthy donors and cancer patients. Repertoires were generated with immunoSEQ multiplex PCR, while TCRdb's copy carries only in-frame clones and drops some. The sample has over 100,000 clones; around 93% are singletons. The specimen was blood. The receptors originated from a woman aged 45 to 65 in good health.

The rearrangement uses TRBV13 and TRBJ2-7; 10 positions match TRBD2. The CDR3 is made up of 14 amino acids. The V gene end was trimmed by 4 bases and the J gene end by 4 bases; junction bases not matched to a gene: 4. Germline V gene sequence: CDR1 PRHDT, CDR2 FYEKMQ (reference sequence). The CDR3 sequence is CASSSRTSGYEQYF. In DNA form, the CDR3 reads TGTGCCAGCAGCTCCCGGACTAGCGGATACGAGCAGTACTTC.

The chain couples TRBV5-4 to TRBJ2-7; D is possibly TRBD1 (6 bases). Germline V gives CDR1 SGHNT, CDR2 YYREEE (reference sequence). Trimming shortened V by 0 bases and J by 5 bases, and 15 bases separated the two germline ends. The CDR3 contains 15 residues. The CDR3 sequence: CASSLGGQGKNEQYF. CDR3 coding DNA: TGTGCCAGCAGCTTGGGGGGGCAGGGGAAAAACGAGCAGTACTTC.

The chain carries TRBV5-4 and TRBJ2-1; the D gene could be TRBD1 or TRBD2 (6 bases each). The CDR3 contains 15 residues. V was cut by 2 bases and J by 6 bases, with 15 bases left in between. Germline CDR1 is SGHNT and CDR2 is YYREEE (reference sequence). CDR3 in DNA: TGTGCCAGCAGCTTCCCCGGGACGGGGGCCAATGAGCAGTTCTTC. Translation gives CASSFPGTGANEQFF.

The chain employs TRBV18 and TRBJ2-1; the D is unclear. Trimming pared 4 bases from V and 6 bases from J, leaving 16 bases between. Germline V gene sequence: CDR1 KGHSH, CDR2 LQKENI. The CDR3 runs to 15 residues. DNA of the CDR3: TGTGCCAGCTCACTTGACTCCCAACCCCCCAATGAGCAGTTCTTC. This codes for CASSLDSQPPNEQFF.

The V call is TRBV28, the J call TRBJ2-1; TRBD2 agrees at 8 bases. Trimming took 5 bases from V and 0 from J; bases not matched to a gene: 3. The CDR3 has 15 residues. In germline, CDR1 is MDHEN, CDR2 SYDVKM. For the CDR3, the DNA is TGTGCCAGCAGTGACAGCGGGAGCTCCTACAATGAGCAGTTCTTC. Encoded protein: CASSDSGSSYNEQFF.

V and J are TRBV27 and TRBJ1-1; no clear D gene. This CDR3 contains 16 residues. V lost 1 base and J lost 1, with 13 bases in between. Germline V CDR1 and CDR2: MNHEY, SMNVEV (reference sequence). The CDR3 bases are TGTGCCAGCAGTTTATTTCGTTGGGGAGCGAACACTGAAGCTTTCTTT. It specifies CASSLFRWGANTEAFF.

The count of this clone is one. In the same sample, other DNA sequences code for this CDR3. The rearrangement joins TRBV5-1 to TRBJ1-1; no clear D gene. V lost 4 bases and J lost 1, with 8 bases in between. The CDR3 extends over 13 amino acids. Per germline, CDR1 SGHRS and CDR2 YFSETQ. In DNA, the CDR3 is TGCGCCAGCAGCGGTGGTCAGAACACTGAAGCTTTCTTT. Residues: CASSGGQNTEAFF. Drawing the rest from reference TRBV5-1 and TRBJ1-1, the complete variable domain is KAGVTQTPRYLIKTRGQQVTLSCSPISGHRSVSWYQQTPGQGLQFLFEYFSETQRNKGNFPGRFSGRQFSNSRSEMNVSTLELGDSALYLCASSGGQNTEAFFGQGTRLTVV.

The CDR3 region has the DNA TGCGCCAGCAGCCCTATGGGGACAGGGGGCCGAGAGACCCAGTACTTC. Amino acids: CASSPMGTGGRETQYF. The V call is TRBV5-1, the J call TRBJ2-5; 12 nucleotides agree with TRBD1. The J segment lost 4 bases and the V segment lost 4 bases, leaving 8 bases of the junction unmatched. Per the germline V gene, CDR1 is SGHRS and CDR2 is YFSETQ. This CDR3 has 16 residues.

The chain carries TRBV18 and TRBJ1-6; TRBD1 matches at 7 bases. V was clipped by 4 bases and J by 8 bases; unmatched bases: 2. CDR3 length: 13 residues. The V gene's germline CDR1 is KGHSH and CDR2 LQKENI. This CDR3 is CASSRGQDSPLHF. The DNA of the CDR3 is TGTGCCAGCTCACGCGGACAGGATTCACCCCTCCACTTT.

This chain joins TRBV3-1 (or the pseudogene TRBV3-2) and TRBJ1-5; D is possibly TRBD1 (5 bases). The CDR3 is 14 residues long. Per germline, CDR1 LGHDT and CDR2 YNNKEL (reference sequence). Trimming removed 0 bases from V and 9 bases from J, with 12 bases in between. The chain's CDR3 is CASSQDMGVRPQHF. DNA for the CDR3: TGTGCCAGCAGCCAAGATATGGGGGTGAGGCCCCAGCATTTT.

The CDR3 nucleotides read TGTGCCAGTAGTATTTACGGGCTTCCTGGAAACACCATATATTTT. It is translated as CASSIYGLPGNTIYF. The chain recombines TRBV19 with TRBJ1-3; D remains unclear. V lost 3 bases, J lost 2 bases, and 11 bases lay in between. Germline lookup yields CDR1 LNHDA and CDR2 SQIVND (reference sequence). The CDR3 runs 15 residues.

This clone has more than one count but fewer than ten. The V and J genes are TRBV19 and TRBJ2-5; 10 bases are a match to TRBD1. This CDR3 spans 14 amino acids. Germline V gives CDR1 LNHDA, CDR2 SQIVND (reference sequence). J was trimmed by 6 bases and V by 6 bases; bases with no gene match: 7. The CDR3 loop reads CASRGDRGLQTQYF. The CDR3 DNA follows: TGTGCCAGTAGGGGGGACAGGGGTTTGCAGACCCAGTACTTC.

The V and J genes are TRBV27 and TRBJ1-3; D not resolved. V was clipped by 4 bases and J by 3 bases, with 7 bases between them. CDR3 length: 13 residues. The germline CDR1 and CDR2 sequences are MNHEY and SMNVEV (reference sequence). For the CDR3, the DNA is TGTGCCAGCAGTTCCCCCCGTGGAAACACCATATATTTT. This gives the protein CASSSPRGNTIYF.

The V and J genes are TRBV6-6 and TRBJ2-7, with TRBD2 identical over 9 bases. CDR1 and CDR2 from the germline V gene are MNHNY and SVGAGI (reference sequence). Trimming took 11 bases from V and 4 from J; bases not matched to a gene: 0. This CDR3 is built from 10 residues. The CDR3 DNA reads as TGTGCCGCGGGAGGGTACGAGCAGTACTTC. It is translated as CAAGGYEQYF.

V and J are TRBV6-5 and TRBJ1-4; 8 positions agree with TRBD1. Losses at the gene ends were 6 bases for V and 11 bases for J; bases not matched to a gene: 11. The germline CDR1 and CDR2 sequences are MNHEY and SVGAGI. This CDR3 spans 14 amino acids. CDR3 protein: CASREGDRLRKLFF. Here the CDR3 DNA reads TGTGCCAGCAGGGAGGGGGACAGGCTGAGGAAACTGTTTTTT.

The CDR3 coding sequence is TGTGCCAGCCAGTACAATGAGCAGTTCTTC. Its protein is CASQYNEQFF. This rearrangement joins TRBV2 to TRBJ2-1; no reliable D call. The length of the CDR3 is 10 residues. V lost 8 bases and J lost 4, with 3 bases in between. Germline-derived CDR1 and CDR2 are SNHLY and FYNNEI.

V is TRBV5-1 and J is TRBJ2-3; D unresolved. This CDR3 comprises 14 residues. The V end lost 0 bases, the J end lost 4 bases, and 9 bases lay between the germline ends. Germline assignment: CDR1 SGHRS and CDR2 YFSETQ. Here the CDR3 DNA reads TGCGCCAGCAGCTTGGAAAGGACGTCAGATACGCAGTATTTT. Translating gives CASSLERTSDTQYF.

The rearrangement uses TRBV7-8 and TRBJ1-2, with D possibly TRBD1 on 5 matching bases. Trimming stripped 5 bases from V and 7 bases from J, with 14 bases between. Germline V gene data show CDR1 as SGHVS and CDR2 as FQNEAQ. The CDR3 totals 13 residues. The CDR3 here is CASSRKTEGGYTF. The CDR3 DNA reads TGTGCCAGCAGCAGGAAGACAGAGGGTGGCTACACCTTC.

With respect to this clone: Other nucleotide sequences from this sample produce the same CDR3. This chain links TRBV7-9 with TRBJ2-5; 11 bases are a match to TRBD2. CDR3 length equals 15 residues. The J segment lost 7 bases and the V segment lost 5 bases, leaving 9 bases of the junction unmatched. The germline gives CDR1 SEHNR, CDR2 FQNEAQ (reference sequence). The CDR3 sequence is CASSPGTSGTGTQYF. CDR3 sequence (DNA): TGTGCCAGCAGCCCGGGGACTAGCGGCACGGGGACCCAGTACTTC.

The rearrangement links TRBV5-1 to TRBJ2-6; D is unclear. The germline CDR1 and CDR2 sequences are SGHRS and YFSETQ. This CDR3 has 13 residues. V lost 3 bases, J lost 4 bases, and 5 bases lay in between. The chain's CDR3 is CASSSAGANVLTF. DNA of the CDR3: TGCGCCAGCAGCTCAGCCGGGGCCAACGTCCTGACTTTC.